The clone carrying this T cell receptor (beta chain) was recorded only once. Its cognate antigen is unknown. The authors made TCR beta libraries by quantitative 5'-RACE with molecular barcodes. Each CDR3 protein is one row after TCRdb ran MiXCR on the 5' RACE reads. The sample carries around 440,000 distinct CDR3 sequences, 15% to 20% recorded once. The source of the sample is a study of CD8 T cells in ankylosing spondylitis. Study conclusions and caveats: Researchers report that disease-linked clones proved CD8+ and relatively rare in peripheral blood. One TCR beta motif, made up of several highly homologous variants, appeared characteristic of ankylosing spondylitis blood.

Germline V CDR1 and CDR2: SSHAT, FNYEAQ (reference sequence). The CDR3 is 15 residues long. Trimming stripped 5 bases from V and 2 bases from J, with 12 bases between. V usage is TRBV7-7 and J usage is TRBJ2-2; perhaps TRBD1 as D (6 bases). The sample comprised blood, either unsorted or a sorted T cell fraction (not recorded which). The TCR originated in a male donor with ankylosing spondylitis. The CDR3 DNA sequence: TGTGCCAGCAGCCCACGGACAGACAACACCGGGGAGCTGTTTTTT. Translating gives CASSPRTDNTGELFF.